The 29 T cell receptor beta chains reported below all come from one sample, sequenced in a study of T cells in Graves' hyperthyroidism and ophthalmopathy (dated by TCRdb to the late 2010s). Library preparation was by multiplex PCR. The sequencer was an Illumina HiSeq 2000. The TCR beta CDR3 regions were amplified from RNA transcripts. The first round of RT-PCR for the TCR CDR3 was performed with the HTBI primer set and the Qiagen OneStep RT-PCR kit. The public sequencing data were trimmed at Q25 with fastp and processed into clonotypes with MiXCR by TCRdb, which kept only in-frame beta chains. Rows merge per CDR3 protein into single entries with the most common DNA and genes. Present in this sample are 450,000 to 650,000 distinct CDR3 sequences, approximately 17% of which were seen just once. The ten most abundant clones make up 15% to 20% of the sample. The sample consisted of blood. These receptors were collected from a woman in her late teens or twenties with Graves' ophthalmopathy.

This chain connects TRBV6-2 or TRBV6-3 to TRBJ2-3; D gene uncertain. Germline V CDR1 and CDR2: MNHEY, SVGEGT. The CDR3 is 20 residues long. Trimming left V 0 bases short and J 0 bases short, with 22 bases between. CDR3 DNA sequence: TGTGCCAGCAGTTACTCGAGGTCAAGGGATCCCAAAGCTAGCACAGATACGCAGTATTTT. Its protein product is CASSYSRSRDPKASTDTQYF.

This clonotype appeared many times. The chain combines TRBV28 with TRBJ1-2; 7 positions agree with TRBD1. Germline V CDR1 and CDR2: MDHEN, SYDVKM. V gave up 6 bases and J gave up 8 bases; unmatched junction bases: 6. The CDR3 has 12 amino acids. Written as DNA, the CDR3 is TGTGCCAGCAGCCCCGACAGGGCCGGCTACACCTTC. It encodes CASSPDRAGYTF.

The gene calls are TRBV15 and TRBJ1-3; D is perhaps TRBD1 (5 bases). With 0 bases removed from V and 1 base from J, the gap between germline ends came to 10 bases. CDR1 and CDR2 from the germline V gene are LNHNV and YYDKDF (reference sequence). The CDR3 spans 16 residues. CDR3: CATSRDKGLSGNTIYF. CDR3 bases: TGTGCCACCAGCAGAGACAAGGGGCTGTCTGGAAACACCATATATTTT.

This clonotype showed up many times. The genes are TRBV9 and TRBJ2-1; possibly TRBD1 for D (5 bases). CDR1 is SGDLS and CDR2 is YYNGEE in the germline V gene. This CDR3 is 15 amino acids long. The germline V and J ends were trimmed by 2 bases and 3 bases, with 12 bases remaining between them. The CDR3: CASSVEGVSYNEQFF. The CDR3 DNA reads TGTGCCAGCAGCGTCGAAGGGGTGAGCTACAATGAGCAGTTCTTC.

V usage is TRBV27 and J usage is TRBJ2-3, with D perhaps matching TRBD1 (6 bases). CDR3 length: 14 amino acids. Germline CDR1 reads MNHEY; CDR2 reads SMNVEV (reference sequence). The V end was cut by 4 bases, the J end by 0 bases, with 8 bases between. In DNA, the CDR3 is TGTGCCAGCAGTTACAGGGTTAGCACAGATACGCAGTATTTT. Translated, it gives CASSYRVSTDTQYF.

This clonotype has ten or more counts. This sequence joins TRBV10-3 and TRBJ2-1, with 12 bases lining up with TRBD2. CDR1 and CDR2 from the germline V gene are ENHRY and SYGVKD. The junction had 6 bases not matched to a gene; V was cut back by 4 bases and J by 11 bases. The length of the CDR3 is 14 residues. CDR3 nucleotides: TGTGCCATCAGTGGGCTAGCGGGGGGGCAGCAGCAGTTCTTC. This codes for CAISGLAGGQQQFF.

J is TRBJ2-5 and V is TRBV29-1; no clear D. The V end lost 7 bases, the J end lost 4 bases, and 7 bases lay between the germline ends. The CDR3 runs 10 residues. In germline, CDR1 is SQVTM, CDR2 ANQGSEA. The CDR3 region has the DNA TGCAGCGGCCACGGAGAGACCCAGTACTTC. Protein product: CSGHGETQYF.

This clonotype was seen a few times. This rearrangement joins TRBV7-2 to TRBJ2-5, with TRBD2 matching 13 bases. V lost 7 bases, J lost 2 bases, and 13 bases stayed unmatched. In germline, CDR1 is SGHTA, CDR2 FQGNSA. The CDR3 has 18 amino acids. In nucleotides, the CDR3 is TGTGCCAGCACCCTCGGGGGTGGACTAGCGGGAGAACAAGAGACCCAGTACTTC. Amino acid sequence: CASTLGGGLAGEQETQYF.

The V gene is TRBV10-3, the J gene TRBJ2-3; 9 positions agree with TRBD2. The CDR3 sequence is 16 residues long. V trimming: 6 bases; J trimming: 1 base; junction bases outside the gene matches: 8. The V gene's germline CDR1 is ENHRY and CDR2 SYGVKD. CDR3 in amino acids: CAIRAGGEMGTDTQYF. DNA of the CDR3: TGTGCCATCAGGGCGGGGGGGGAGATGGGCACAGATACGCAGTATTTT.

CDR3 nucleotides: TGTGCCAGCAGCGTAGGACCGGGACCGACGTATAATTCACCCCTCCACTTT. As protein: CASSVGPGPTYNSPLHF. The chain has TRBV9 and TRBJ1-6; perhaps TRBD1 as D (5 bases). Germline V lookup: CDR1 SGDLS, CDR2 YYNGEE. V dropped 0 bases and J dropped 4 bases, with 14 bases sitting between them. This CDR3 contains 17 residues.

V usage is TRBV6-5 and J usage is TRBJ1-6; possible D gene TRBD1, 5 bases. Germline V gene data show CDR1 as MNHEY and CDR2 as SVGAGI. The CDR3 extends over 17 amino acids. V lost 3 bases to trimming and J lost 0 bases, with 12 bases between them. CDR3 DNA: TGTGCCAGCAGTTATGGCGCGGGGGGCTCCTATAATTCACCCCTCCACTTT. As protein: CASSYGAGGSYNSPLHF.

This clonotype was seen many times. The chain uses TRBV11-2 and TRBJ2-1, with TRBD2 matching 15 bases. V shed 5 bases, J shed 8 bases, and the junction held 10 bases outside the gene matches. This CDR3 region has 17 residues. Germline assignment: CDR1 SGHAT and CDR2 FQNNGV. The CDR3 DNA reads TGTGCCAGCAGCCTCACGACCGGGACTAGCGGGAGGCATGAGCAGTTCTTC. It is translated as CASSLTTGTSGRHEQFF.

In its sample, this clonotype was seen many times. This chain uses TRBV20-1 with TRBJ1-1, with D possibly being TRBD1 (5 bases). This CDR3 is 14 amino acids long. From germline, CDR1 is DFQATT and CDR2 SNEGSKA (reference sequence). V was shortened by 1 base and J by 3 bases, with 12 bases between the two germline ends. Written as DNA, the CDR3 is TGCAGTGCTAGAGTTGCGGGGGTCGACACTGAAGCTTTCTTT. Amino acids: CSARVAGVDTEAFF.

This clonotype was seen many times. This sequence joins TRBV27 and TRBJ2-1, with D tentatively TRBD2 (5 bases). Germline-derived CDR1 and CDR2 are MNHEY and SMNVEV (reference sequence). V was shortened by 5 bases and J by 0 bases, with 17 bases between the two germline ends. The CDR3 is 17 residues long. The CDR3, as DNA: TGTGCCAGCAGTACGGGAAGATTTCTAAGCTCCTACAATGAGCAGTTCTTC. It codes for CASSTGRFLSSYNEQFF.

J is TRBJ1-3 and V is TRBV19; D gene uncertain. Germline values: CDR1 LNHDA, CDR2 SQIVND (reference sequence). This CDR3 has 14 residues. The V end was cut by 8 bases, the J end by 0 bases, with 11 bases between. CDR3 protein: CASLPGFSGNTIYF. CDR3 nucleotides: TGTGCCAGTCTACCCGGCTTCTCTGGAAACACCATATATTTT.

V and J are TRBV19 and TRBJ2-5, with D perhaps matching TRBD2 (5 bases). V was shortened by 4 bases and J by 1 base, with 13 bases between the two germline ends. The CDR3 is made up of 15 amino acids. Germline-derived CDR1 and CDR2 are LNHDA and SQIVND (reference sequence). The chain's CDR3 is CASSTGIFPQETQYF. The CDR3 DNA is TGTGCCAGTAGTACGGGGATCTTCCCCCAAGAGACCCAGTACTTC.

In this sample, this clonotype turned up a few times. The chain joins TRBV6-6 to TRBJ2-1; 12 positions agree with TRBD2. The CDR3 consists of 16 residues. Looked up from germline, CDR1 is MNHNY and CDR2 is SVGAGI (reference sequence). Trimming cost V 2 bases and J 8 bases; bases outside gene matches: 7. The CDR3 spells CASSYLSSGGAHEQFF. DNA of the CDR3: TGTGCCAGCAGTTACCTGTCTAGCGGGGGGGCCCATGAGCAGTTCTTC.

This clonotype was observed a few times. The chain links TRBV5-6 to TRBJ2-5, with no clear D. Trimming removed 2 bases at V and 0 bases at J, with 8 bases between. Germline CDR1 reads SGHDT; CDR2 reads YYEEEE. This CDR3 has 14 amino acids. The CDR3 is CASSFTSYQETQYF. The CDR3 nucleotides read TGTGCCAGCAGCTTTACCTCGTACCAAGAGACCCAGTACTTC.

V is TRBV7-9 and J is TRBJ1-4; maybe TRBD1 (5 bases). The length of the CDR3 is 21 residues. V gave up 0 bases and J gave up 7 bases, with 30 bases separating them. Germline CDR1 reads SEHNR; CDR2 reads FQNEAQ (reference sequence). The CDR3 DNA reads TGTGCCAGCAGCTTAGCTCCCCGGTCGGGGGGACGGGCCGAAAAAGGTGAAAAACTGTTTTTT. It specifies CASSLAPRSGGRAEKGEKLFF.

This clonotype has at least ten counts. This chain links TRBV7-3 with TRBJ2-5; D remains unclear. Looked up from germline, CDR1 is SGHTA and CDR2 is FQGTGA. The CDR3 covers 13 residues. Deletions cut 2 bases from V and 4 bases from J, with 8 bases between. Here the CDR3 reads CASSLETRETQYF. The CDR3 DNA sequence: TGTGCCAGCAGCTTAGAGACGCGAGAGACCCAGTACTTC.

This clonotype was seen ten or more times. The chain has TRBV28 and TRBJ1-5; TRBD1 aligns across 11 bases. V was clipped by 5 bases and J by 2 bases; unmatched bases: 8. The CDR3 consists of 17 residues. CDR1 MDHEN and CDR2 SYDVKM come from the germline V gene. The chain's CDR3 is CASSPRTGGVGNQPQHF. The CDR3 DNA reads as TGTGCCAGCAGTCCCAGGACAGGGGGCGTAGGCAATCAGCCCCAGCATTTT.

In its sample, this clonotype was seen many times. This chain joins TRBV20-1 and TRBJ2-2, with 9 nucleotides matching TRBD2. J gave up 4 bases and V 0 bases, and 9 bases lay outside the gene matches. The CDR3 spans 17 residues. Germline CDR1 and CDR2: DFQATT and SNEGSKA (reference sequence). The CDR3 sequence: CSARDLAGSPGTGELFF. The CDR3 region has the DNA TGCAGTGCTAGAGATCTAGCGGGGTCACCGGGCACCGGGGAGCTGTTTTTT.

This clonotype was observed at least ten times. The V gene is TRBV11-2, the J gene TRBJ2-5, with D uncertain. The CDR3 runs to 12 residues. Per the germline V gene, CDR1 is SGHAT and CDR2 is FQNNGV. V dropped 5 bases and J dropped 5 bases, with 9 bases sitting between them. CDR3 in DNA: TGTGCCAGCAGCGCAAGGGTCGAGACCCAGTACTTC. Protein product: CASSARVETQYF.

This clonotype was picked up a small number of times. V usage is TRBV3-1 and J usage is TRBJ1-3; 7 nucleotides align to TRBD1. The CDR3 sequence is 15 residues long. The germline V gene has CDR1 LGHDT and CDR2 YNNKEL (reference sequence). V shed 4 bases, J shed 4 bases, and the junction held 7 bases outside the gene matches. CDR3 residues: CASSPHRGGGNTIYF. The CDR3 region has the DNA TGTGCCAGCAGCCCCCACAGGGGCGGGGGAAACACCATATATTTT.

The chain uses TRBV19 and TRBJ2-3, with TRBD1 matching 8 bases. Germline V gene data show CDR1 as LNHDA and CDR2 as SQIVND (reference sequence). CDR3 length: 15 amino acids. After removal of 5 bases from V and 2 bases from J, the junction contained 6 bases not matched to a gene. CDR3 coding DNA: TGTGCCAGTAGTCAGGACAGGGTCTTCACAGATACGCAGTATTTT. This gives the protein CASSQDRVFTDTQYF.

This chain joins TRBV20-1 and TRBJ2-1; D possibly corresponds to TRBD1 (7 bases). With 2 bases removed from V and 4 bases from J, the gap between germline ends came to 21 bases. CDR1 and CDR2 from the germline V gene are DFQATT and SNEGSKA (reference sequence). The CDR3 runs to 17 residues. The chain's CDR3 is CSARRRGRVNLYNEQFF. The CDR3 bases are TGCAGTGCTAGAAGGAGGGGGCGAGTCAACCTTTACAATGAGCAGTTCTTC.

The chain couples TRBV9 to TRBJ2-5; TRBD2 matches at 8 bases. The J segment lost 2 bases and the V segment lost 0 bases, leaving 3 bases of the junction unmatched. The V gene's germline CDR1 is SGDLS and CDR2 YYNGEE. The CDR3 extends over 15 amino acids. CDR3 sequence reads: CASSVGVAGQETQYF. In nucleotides, the CDR3 is TGTGCCAGCAGCGTAGGGGTAGCGGGGCAAGAGACCCAGTACTTC.

Worth noting for this clonotype: A much larger clone sits a single nucleotide away, making a read error possible. The V call is TRBV12-3 or TRBV12-4, the J call TRBJ1-5, with a possible D match to TRBD1 (6 bases). This CDR3 spans 15 amino acids. The germline V and J ends were trimmed by 2 bases and 3 bases, with 11 bases remaining between them. CDR3 sequence (DNA): TGTGCCAGCAGTTTAAGGGGGTCCTTCAATCAGCCCCAGCATTTT. Protein product: CASSLRGSFNQPQHF.

This clonotype was seen many times. The chain carries TRBV27 and TRBJ1-1; D is unclear. The germline V and J ends were trimmed by 2 bases and 0 bases, with 7 bases remaining between them. From germline, CDR1 is MNHEY and CDR2 SMNVEV (reference sequence). The CDR3 length is 14 residues. CDR3 bases: TGTGCCAGCAGTTTAAGGAGTATGAACACTGAAGCTTTCTTT. Translating gives CASSLRSMNTEAFF.